This entry lists 30 T cell receptor beta chains sequenced from one sample in a study of cytotoxic CD8 clonotypes in ibrutinib-treated CLL. TCRdb's copy holds only in-frame clones and misses some; the assay was immunoSEQ multiplex PCR. Among fewer than 400,000 clones listed, roughly two thirds were seen once. This material consisted of PBMCs, taken after 36 months of ibrutinib treatment. These receptors all stem from a human donor with chronic lymphocytic leukemia.

With respect to this clone: Other DNA variants within this sample encode the same CDR3. The rearrangement joins TRBV5-1 to TRBJ2-3; D gene unclear. V lost 0 bases, J lost 1 base, and 3 bases lay in between. Germline V lookup: CDR1 SGHRS, CDR2 YFSETQ. The CDR3 length is 13 residues. Written as DNA, the CDR3 is TGCGCCAGCAGCTTGGTGGGCACAGATACGCAGTATTTT. This gives the protein CASSLVGTDTQYF.

DNA of the CDR3: TGTGCCAGCTCACTAGACCACGGTGCAACTAATGAAAAACTGTTTTTT. It codes for CASSLDHGATNEKLFF. V usage is TRBV18 and J usage is TRBJ1-4; D remains ambiguous. Germline CDR1 is KGHSH and CDR2 is LQKENI. The CDR3 spans 16 residues. Deletions cut 4 bases from V and 0 bases from J, with 12 bases between.

The chain couples TRBV5-1 to TRBJ2-2; no firm D call. Trimming shortened V by 0 bases and J by 4 bases, and 7 bases separated the two germline ends. Germline assignment: CDR1 SGHRS and CDR2 YFSETQ. The CDR3 loop spans 14 amino acids. CDR3 in amino acids: CASSLGTGTGELFF. As DNA, the CDR3 is TGCGCCAGCAGCTTGGGGACGGGCACCGGGGAGCTGTTTTTT.

The chain is built from TRBV4-1 and TRBJ1-2; D remains ambiguous. V was trimmed by 1 base and J by 7 bases, leaving 13 bases between them. Looked up from germline, CDR1 is MGHRA and CDR2 is YSYEKL. The CDR3 runs 14 residues. CDR3 sequence (DNA): TGCGCCAGCAGCCAAGTGGGTTCTCAGACTGGCTACACCTTC. Amino acid sequence: CASSQVGSQTGYTF.

This rearrangement joins TRBV29-1 to TRBJ2-5; D possibly corresponds to TRBD1 (5 bases). The V end was cut by 4 bases, the J end by 0 bases, with 6 bases between. The length of the CDR3 is 12 residues. Germline V CDR1 and CDR2: SQVTM, ANQGSEA. As DNA, the CDR3 is TGCAGCGTTGGACAGAACCAAGAGACCCAGTACTTC. Residues: CSVGQNQETQYF.

This clone has only a few counts. This chain connects TRBV18 to TRBJ1-2; 9 positions agree with TRBD1. The V gene's germline CDR1 is KGHSH and CDR2 LQKENI. V lost 3 bases to trimming and J lost 7 bases; unmatched junction nucleotides: 9. The CDR3 is made up of 15 amino acids. The CDR3 loop is CASSPRDRDPIGYTF. The CDR3 DNA reads as TGTGCCAGCTCACCCCGGGACAGGGATCCTATTGGCTACACCTTC.

The rearrangement links TRBV11-2 to TRBJ1-2; D call uncertain. The CDR3 spans 12 residues. Germline V gives CDR1 SGHAT, CDR2 FQNNGV. The ends were cut back, 5 bases at V and 4 bases at J, with 8 bases in the middle. This CDR3 reads CASSQNLYGYTF. Here the CDR3 DNA reads TGTGCCAGCAGCCAGAATCTCTATGGCTACACCTTC.

The V and J genes are TRBV4-1 and TRBJ1-6, with D perhaps matching TRBD1 (5 bases). Germline V gene data show CDR1 as MGHRA and CDR2 as YSYEKL. Trimming took off 5 bases at V and 1 base at J, with 9 bases between the two ends. This CDR3 contains 15 residues. Written as DNA, the CDR3 is TGCGCCAGCAGCTCCCGACAGTCCTATAATTCACCCCTCCACTTT. Its protein product is CASSSRQSYNSPLHF.

This sequence joins TRBV27 and TRBJ2-1, with 8 bases matching TRBD2. The germline gives CDR1 MNHEY, CDR2 SMNVEV (reference sequence). The CDR3 sequence is 16 residues long. The V and J ends lost 3 bases and 6 bases, in that order; junction bases with no gene match: 10. As DNA, the CDR3 is TGTGCCAGCAGTTTTTTATCCAGCGGGAGTGTCAATGAGCAGTTCTTC. Protein product: CASSFLSSGSVNEQFF.

The V call is TRBV14, the J call TRBJ2-3; 7 nucleotides align to TRBD2. CDR1 and CDR2 (germline): SGHDN, FVKESK. V shed 3 bases, J shed 7 bases, and the junction held 7 bases outside the gene matches. This CDR3 has 14 amino acids. The CDR3 protein is CASSQVWEGNTQYF. Written as DNA, the CDR3 is TGTGCCAGCAGCCAGGTCTGGGAGGGTAATACGCAGTATTTT.

The gene calls are TRBV5-6 and TRBJ2-2, with TRBD1 identical over 9 bases. CDR3 size: 17 residues. V dropped 1 base and J dropped 4; count of bases not matched to a gene: 8. Germline values: CDR1 SGHDT, CDR2 YYEEEE. The CDR3: CASSLRRTGATTGELFF. In DNA, the CDR3 is TGTGCCAGCAGCTTGCGTCGGACAGGGGCAACCACCGGGGAGCTGTTTTTT.

The chain uses TRBV9 and TRBJ2-5; 7 nucleotides match TRBD2. CDR3 length: 17 amino acids. The J segment lost 1 base and the V segment lost 5 bases, leaving 14 bases of the junction unmatched. Germline V gives CDR1 SGDLS, CDR2 YYNGEE. CDR3 in amino acids: CASRPAGTTNLQETQYF. DNA of the CDR3: TGTGCCAGCAGGCCCGCCGGGACTACCAACCTCCAAGAGACCCAGTACTTC. The entire variable domain, with the rest obtained from reference TRBV9 and TRBJ2-5, is as follows: DSGVTQTPKHLITATGQRVTLRCSPRSGDLSVYWYQQSLDQGLQFLIQYYNGEERAKGNILERFSAQQFPDLHSELNLSSLELGDSALYFCASRPAGTTNLQETQYFGPGTRLLVL.

The sample holds a few counts of this clone. CDR3 coding DNA: TGTGCCAGTAGGTGGACAGGGGGCACAGATACGCAGTATTTT. This gives the protein CASRWTGGTDTQYF. This chain uses TRBV19 with TRBJ2-3; 9 bases line up with TRBD1. V was clipped by 6 bases and J by 1 base; unmatched bases: 2. CDR1 LNHDA and CDR2 SQIVND come from the germline V gene (reference sequence). There are 14 residues in the CDR3.

The chain carries TRBV27 and TRBJ2-7; TRBD1 might be the D (5 bases). Deletions cut 4 bases from V and 0 bases from J, with 10 bases between. Per the germline V gene, CDR1 is MNHEY and CDR2 is SMNVEV (reference sequence). The CDR3 has 14 residues. CDR3 region: CASSSRQLSYEQYF. CDR3 nucleotide sequence: TGTGCCAGCAGTTCGCGACAGCTCTCCTACGAGCAGTACTTC.

This clone was observed a handful of times. This chain joins TRBV7-6 and TRBJ2-7; TRBD2 aligns across 11 bases. Germline V gene data show CDR1 as SGHVS and CDR2 as FNYEAQ. J was trimmed by 6 bases and V by 6 bases; bases with no gene match: 10. The CDR3 is 15 amino acids. This CDR3 reads CASRNLAGGTFEQYF. As DNA, the CDR3 is TGTGCCAGCAGAAATCTAGCGGGGGGCACTTTCGAGCAGTACTTC.

The V call is TRBV14, the J call TRBJ2-7; 12 bases line up with TRBD1. Per germline, CDR1 SGHDN and CDR2 FVKESK. This CDR3 comprises 16 residues. V gave up 4 bases and J gave up 7 bases; unmatched junction bases: 11. CDR3 region: CASSRKGTGGFWEQYF. CDR3 bases: TGTGCCAGCAGCCGGAAGGGGACAGGGGGCTTTTGGGAGCAGTACTTC.

V gene TRBV9 combines with J gene TRBJ2-7, with TRBD1 matching over 12 bases. The CDR3 totals 17 residues. The germline V gene has CDR1 SGDLS and CDR2 YYNGEE. Trimming removed 0 bases from V and 2 bases from J; junction bases left unmatched: 6. The CDR3 DNA reads as TGTGCCAGCAGCGTAGCTTCGGGACAGGGGGCGACCTACGAGCAGTACTTC. This gives the protein CASSVASGQGATYEQYF.

The chain carries TRBV29-1 and TRBJ2-7; D gene ambiguous. Germline values: CDR1 SQVTM, CDR2 ANQGSEA. Trimming cost V 4 bases and J 2 bases, with 9 bases left between them. The CDR3 contains 12 residues. The CDR3 nucleotides read TGCAGCGTTGGACTCCCAACCTACGAGCAGTACTTC. This encodes CSVGLPTYEQYF.

This clone was counted between two and nine times. The chain employs TRBV7-8 and TRBJ2-2; D not certain. Trimming removed 5 bases at V and 7 bases at J, with 11 bases between. Germline loops: CDR1 SGHVS, CDR2 FQNEAQ. The CDR3 contains 13 residues. The CDR3 DNA follows: TGTGCCAGCAGCCTCGGCCTGGGCGGGGAGCTGTTTTTT. This codes for CASSLGLGGELFF.

In its sample, this clone was seen a few times. V gene TRBV5-6 combines with J gene TRBJ1-1, with D possibly matching TRBD1 (6 bases). Germline values: CDR1 SGHDT, CDR2 YYEEEE. The V gene lost 4 bases and the J gene lost 5 bases, with 12 bases spanning the gap. CDR3 size: 13 residues. The DNA for the CDR3 is TGTGCCAGCAGCAATCGCAGGGGAACTGAAGCTTTCTTT. The encoded protein is CASSNRRGTEAFF.

The rearrangement links TRBV6-1 to TRBJ2-7; 13 bases line up with TRBD2. The CDR3 sequence is 15 residues long. Germline trimming cut 10 bases from V and 0 bases from J; bases unmatched to any gene: 6. Germline lookup yields CDR1 MNHNS and CDR2 SASEGT. The CDR3 spells CATWTSGSGSYEQYF. CDR3 coding DNA: TGTGCCACCTGGACTAGCGGGAGTGGCTCCTACGAGCAGTACTTC.

V is TRBV7-9 and J is TRBJ2-7, with 8 positions matching TRBD1. The germline V gene encodes CDR1 SEHNR and CDR2 FQNEAQ (reference sequence). CDR3 length: 14 residues. V was pared by 2 bases and J by 3 bases, with 3 bases of the junction left unmatched. The DNA for the CDR3 is TGTGCCAGCAGCTTAACAGGGGGTGTCTACGAGCAGTACTTC. Translated: CASSLTGGVYEQYF.

The CDR3 loop is CASSESTAMNTEAFF. The CDR3 DNA follows: TGCGCCAGCAGTGAGTCGACAGCCATGAACACTGAAGCTTTCTTT. The chain recombines TRBV10-1 with TRBJ1-1, with a tentative D call TRBD1 (5 bases). The germline V gene encodes CDR1 WNHNN and CDR2 SYGVQD (reference sequence). V dropped 0 bases and J dropped 0 bases, with 8 bases sitting between them. This CDR3 spans 15 amino acids.

V usage is TRBV5-1 and J usage is TRBJ2-3; 7 positions match TRBD2. V lost 0 bases and J lost 6; bases outside the gene matches: 4. The CDR3 has 14 amino acids. Germline-derived CDR1 and CDR2 are SGHRS and YFSETQ. CDR3 in amino acids: CASSLARRGDTQYF. The CDR3 coding sequence is TGCGCCAGCAGCTTGGCGAGGCGGGGGGATACGCAGTATTTT.

V is TRBV30 and J is TRBJ1-1; D ambiguous. This CDR3 contains 12 residues. The germline V gene encodes CDR1 GTSNPN and CDR2 SVGIG (reference sequence). The V end was cut by 1 base, the J end by 4 bases, with 7 bases between. The CDR3 is CAWSARGTEAFF. For the CDR3, the DNA is TGTGCCTGGAGTGCCCGGGGCACTGAAGCTTTCTTT.

The rearrangement uses TRBV27 and TRBJ2-7; the match to TRBD1 covers 11 bases. This CDR3 is 14 amino acids long. CDR1 is MNHEY and CDR2 is SMNVEV in the germline V gene (reference sequence). The J segment lost 5 bases and the V segment lost 5 bases, leaving 5 bases of the junction unmatched. The CDR3 loop is CASSPRTGGNEQYF. Here the CDR3 DNA reads TGTGCCAGCAGTCCACGGACAGGGGGCAACGAGCAGTACTTC.

The chain is built from TRBV27 and TRBJ1-2; TRBD1 agrees at 9 bases. V lost 5 bases, J lost 4 bases, and 17 bases stayed unmatched. Germline assignment: CDR1 MNHEY and CDR2 SMNVEV (reference sequence). The CDR3 is 18 residues long. The CDR3 is CASSPRRGTGLTVYGYTF. The CDR3 DNA sequence: TGTGCCAGCAGTCCGAGGAGGGGGACAGGGCTTACCGTCTATGGCTACACCTTC.

The CDR3 is CASSLRARQGTGELFF. The CDR3 coding sequence is TGTGCCAGCAGCTTAAGGGCCCGTCAGGGGACCGGGGAGCTGTTTTTT. The chain carries TRBV7-3 and TRBJ2-2; possible D gene TRBD1, 6 bases. With 1 base removed from V and 5 bases from J, the gap between germline ends came to 14 bases. The CDR3 sequence is 16 residues long. The germline V gene has CDR1 SGHTA and CDR2 FQGTGA.

This clone has only a few counts. J is TRBJ1-1 and V is TRBV29-1; TRBD1 matches at 10 bases. The germline V gene encodes CDR1 SQVTM and CDR2 ANQGSEA. V was pared by 3 bases and J by 6 bases, with 10 bases of the junction left unmatched. The CDR3 runs 15 residues. In DNA form, the CDR3 reads TGCAGCGTTGACCCCGGGACAGGGGCTCTGGCTGAAGCTTTCTTT. This codes for CSVDPGTGALAEAFF.

For this clone: A junction end diverges from the germline sequence, so it may reflect a read error. V gene TRBV15 combines with J gene TRBJ1-4, with D possibly matching TRBD1 (5 bases). The CDR3 has 12 amino acids. CDR1 and CDR2 (germline): LNHNV, YYDKDF (reference sequence). This CDR3 reads CATSRDGASYLF. As DNA, the CDR3 is TGTGCCACCAGCAGAGATGGGGCCTCCTACCTCTTT.